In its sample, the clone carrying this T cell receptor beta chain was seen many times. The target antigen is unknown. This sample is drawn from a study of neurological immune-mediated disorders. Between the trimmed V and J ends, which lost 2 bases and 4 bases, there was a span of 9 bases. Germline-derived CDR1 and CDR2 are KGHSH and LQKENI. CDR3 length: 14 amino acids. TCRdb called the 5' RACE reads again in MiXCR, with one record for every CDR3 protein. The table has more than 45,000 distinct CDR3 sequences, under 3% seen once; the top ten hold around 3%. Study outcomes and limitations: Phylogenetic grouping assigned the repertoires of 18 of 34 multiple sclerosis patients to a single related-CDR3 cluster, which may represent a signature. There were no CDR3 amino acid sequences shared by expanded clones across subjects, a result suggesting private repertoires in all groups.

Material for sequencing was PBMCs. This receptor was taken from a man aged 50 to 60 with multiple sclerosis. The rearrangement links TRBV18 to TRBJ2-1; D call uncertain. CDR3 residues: CASSPNVYYNEQFF. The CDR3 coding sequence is TGTGCCAGCTCACCAAACGTCTATTACAATGAGCAGTTCTTC. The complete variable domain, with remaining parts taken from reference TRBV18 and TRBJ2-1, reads NAGVMQNPRHLVRRRGQEARLRCSPMKGHSHVYWYRQLPEEGLKFMVYLQKENIIDESGMPKERFSAEFPKEGPSILRIQQVVRGDSAAYFCASSPNVYYNEQFFGPGTRLTVL.